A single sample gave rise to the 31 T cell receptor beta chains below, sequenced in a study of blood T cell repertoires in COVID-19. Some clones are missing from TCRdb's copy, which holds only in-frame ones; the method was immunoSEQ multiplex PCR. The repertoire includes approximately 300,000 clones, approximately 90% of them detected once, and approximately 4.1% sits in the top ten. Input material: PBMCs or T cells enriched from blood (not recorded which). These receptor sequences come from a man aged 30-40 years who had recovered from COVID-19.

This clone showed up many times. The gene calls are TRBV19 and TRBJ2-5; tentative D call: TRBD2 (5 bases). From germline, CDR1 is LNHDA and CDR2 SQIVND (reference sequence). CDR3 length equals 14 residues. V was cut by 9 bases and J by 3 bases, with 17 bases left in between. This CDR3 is CASKMGVGKETQYF. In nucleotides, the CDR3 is TGTGCCAGCAAGATGGGAGTGGGGAAAGAGACCCAGTACTTC.

CDR3 region: CASSILQGREKLFF. CDR3 sequence (DNA): TGTGCCAGTAGTATTCTACAGGGGCGAGAAAAACTGTTTTTT. The rearrangement links TRBV19 to TRBJ1-4; 7 bases are shared with TRBD1. V lost 3 bases, J lost 8 bases, and 6 bases stayed unmatched. The CDR3 totals 14 residues. The germline gives CDR1 LNHDA, CDR2 SQIVND (reference sequence).

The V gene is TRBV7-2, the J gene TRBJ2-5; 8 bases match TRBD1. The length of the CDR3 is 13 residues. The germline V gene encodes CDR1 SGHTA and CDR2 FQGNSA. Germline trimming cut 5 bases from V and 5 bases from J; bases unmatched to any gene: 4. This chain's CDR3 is CASSDRGSETQYF. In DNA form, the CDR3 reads TGTGCCAGCAGCGACAGGGGATCCGAGACCCAGTACTTC.

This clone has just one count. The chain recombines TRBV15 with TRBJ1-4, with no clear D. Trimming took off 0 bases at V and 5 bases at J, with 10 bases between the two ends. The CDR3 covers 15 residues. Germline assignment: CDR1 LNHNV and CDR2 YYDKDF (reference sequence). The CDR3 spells CATSREGVRNEKLFF. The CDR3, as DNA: TGTGCCACCAGCAGAGAGGGAGTAAGGAATGAAAAACTGTTTTTT.

The chain's CDR3 is CASSIYLGGTGETTEAFF. For the CDR3, the DNA is TGTGCCAGTAGTATATATCTCGGGGGGACAGGTGAGACCACTGAAGCTTTCTTT. The V and J genes are TRBV19 and TRBJ1-1; TRBD1 matches 8 bases. This CDR3 region has 18 residues. The trim removed 2 bases at V and 4 bases at J, leaving 15 bases unmatched. The germline CDR1 and CDR2 sequences are LNHDA and SQIVND (reference sequence). Full variable domain (outside the CDR3, taken from reference TRBV19 and TRBJ1-1): DGGITQSPKYLFRKEGQNVTLSCEQNLNHDAMYWYRQDPGQGLRLIYYSQIVNDFQKGDIAEGYSVSREKKESFPLTVTSAQKNPTAFYLCASSIYLGGTGETTEAFFGQGTRLTVV.

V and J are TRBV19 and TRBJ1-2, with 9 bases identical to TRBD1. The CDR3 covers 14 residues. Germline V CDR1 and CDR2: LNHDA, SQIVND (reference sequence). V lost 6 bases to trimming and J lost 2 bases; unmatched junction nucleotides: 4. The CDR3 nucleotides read TGTGCCAGTAGCACGGACAGGGGAAACTATGGCTACACCTTC. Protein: CASSTDRGNYGYTF.

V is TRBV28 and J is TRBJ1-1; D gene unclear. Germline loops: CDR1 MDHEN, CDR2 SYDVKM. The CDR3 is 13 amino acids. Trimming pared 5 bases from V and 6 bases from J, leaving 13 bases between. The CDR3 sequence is CASSPPQLAEAFF. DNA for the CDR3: TGTGCCAGCAGTCCCCCACAGCTGGCTGAAGCTTTCTTT.

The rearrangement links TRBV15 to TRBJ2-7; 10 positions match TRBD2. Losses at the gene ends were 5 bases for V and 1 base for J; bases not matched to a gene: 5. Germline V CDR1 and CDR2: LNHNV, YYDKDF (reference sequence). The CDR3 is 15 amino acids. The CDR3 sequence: CATSATSGVSYEQYF. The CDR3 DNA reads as TGTGCCACCAGCGCAACTAGCGGGGTATCCTACGAGCAGTACTTC.

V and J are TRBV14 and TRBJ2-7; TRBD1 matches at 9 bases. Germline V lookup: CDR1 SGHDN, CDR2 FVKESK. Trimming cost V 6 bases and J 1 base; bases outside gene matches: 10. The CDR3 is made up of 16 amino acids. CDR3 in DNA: TGTGCCAGCAGTCGGCGTCCGACAGGGGGGTCCTACGAGCAGTACTTC. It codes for CASSRRPTGGSYEQYF. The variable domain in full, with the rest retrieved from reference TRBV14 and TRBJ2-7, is EAGVTQFPSHSVIEKGQTVTLRCDPISGHDNLYWYRRVMGKEIKFLLHFVKESKQDESGMPNNRFLAERTGGTYSTLKVQPAELEDSGVYFCASSRRPTGGSYEQYFGPGTRLTVT.

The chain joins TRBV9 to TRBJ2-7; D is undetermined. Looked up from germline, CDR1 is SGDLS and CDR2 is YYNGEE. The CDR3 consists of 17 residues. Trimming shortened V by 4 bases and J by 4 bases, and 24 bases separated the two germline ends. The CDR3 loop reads CASSLPCPRQPEYEQYF. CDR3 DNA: TGTGCCAGCAGCCTTCCTTGCCCGCGGCAGCCGGAATACGAGCAGTACTTC. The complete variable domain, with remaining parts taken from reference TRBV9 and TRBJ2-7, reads DSGVTQTPKHLITATGQRVTLRCSPRSGDLSVYWYQQSLDQGLQFLIQYYNGEERAKGNILERFSAQQFPDLHSELNLSSLELGDSALYFCASSLPCPRQPEYEQYFGPGTRLTVT.

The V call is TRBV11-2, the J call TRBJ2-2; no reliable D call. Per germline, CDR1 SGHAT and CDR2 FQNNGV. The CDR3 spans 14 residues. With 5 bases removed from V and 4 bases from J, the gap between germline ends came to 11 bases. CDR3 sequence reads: CASSATTITGELFF. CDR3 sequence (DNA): TGTGCCAGCAGCGCTACTACAATCACCGGGGAGCTGTTTTTT.

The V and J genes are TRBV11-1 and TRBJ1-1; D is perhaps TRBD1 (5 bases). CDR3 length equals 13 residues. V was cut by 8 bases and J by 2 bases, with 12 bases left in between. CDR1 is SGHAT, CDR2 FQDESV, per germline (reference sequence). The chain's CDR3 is CASCPGINTEAFF. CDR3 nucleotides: TGTGCCAGCTGTCCAGGGATTAACACTGAAGCTTTCTTT.

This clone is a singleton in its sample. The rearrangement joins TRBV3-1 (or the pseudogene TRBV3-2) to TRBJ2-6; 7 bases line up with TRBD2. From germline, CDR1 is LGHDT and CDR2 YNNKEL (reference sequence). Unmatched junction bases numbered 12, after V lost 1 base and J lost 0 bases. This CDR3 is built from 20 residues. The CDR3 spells CASSQGSGGRASSGANVLTF. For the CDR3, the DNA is TGTGCCAGCAGCCAAGGGTCAGGCGGGAGAGCGAGCTCTGGGGCCAACGTCCTGACTTTC.

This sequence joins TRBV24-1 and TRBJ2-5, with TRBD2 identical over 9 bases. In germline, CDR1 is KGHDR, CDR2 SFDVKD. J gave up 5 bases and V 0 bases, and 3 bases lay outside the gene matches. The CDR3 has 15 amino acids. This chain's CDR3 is CATSDLSSGVETQYF. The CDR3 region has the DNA TGTGCCACCAGTGATTTGTCTAGCGGGGTGGAGACCCAGTACTTC.

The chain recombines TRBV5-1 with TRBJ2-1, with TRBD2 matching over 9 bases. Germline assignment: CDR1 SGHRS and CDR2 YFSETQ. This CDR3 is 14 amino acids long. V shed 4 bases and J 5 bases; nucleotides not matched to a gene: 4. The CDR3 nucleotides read TGCGCCAGCAGCCGGACTAGCGTAGACAATGAGCAGTTCTTC. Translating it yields CASSRTSVDNEQFF.

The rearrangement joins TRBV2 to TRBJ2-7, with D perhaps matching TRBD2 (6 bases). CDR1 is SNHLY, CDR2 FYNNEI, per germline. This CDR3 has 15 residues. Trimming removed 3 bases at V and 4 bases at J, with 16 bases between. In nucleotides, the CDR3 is TGTGCCAGCAGTGACATTAGAACGGGGGAGTACGAGCAGTACTTC. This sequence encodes CASSDIRTGEYEQYF.

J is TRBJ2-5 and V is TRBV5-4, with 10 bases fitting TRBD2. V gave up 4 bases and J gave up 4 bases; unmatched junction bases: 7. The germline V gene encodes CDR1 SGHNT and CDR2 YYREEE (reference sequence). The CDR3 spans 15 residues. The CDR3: CASSGSGGRGETQYF. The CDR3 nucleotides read TGTGCCAGCAGCGGTAGCGGGGGGCGGGGAGAGACCCAGTACTTC.

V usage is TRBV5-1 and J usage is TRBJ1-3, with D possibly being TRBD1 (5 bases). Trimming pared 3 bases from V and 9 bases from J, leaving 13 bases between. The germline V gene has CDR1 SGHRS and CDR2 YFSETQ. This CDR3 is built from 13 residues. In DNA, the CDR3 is TGCGCCAGCAGCTCCCAATCCGGGGGCACCATATATTTT. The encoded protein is CASSSQSGGTIYF.

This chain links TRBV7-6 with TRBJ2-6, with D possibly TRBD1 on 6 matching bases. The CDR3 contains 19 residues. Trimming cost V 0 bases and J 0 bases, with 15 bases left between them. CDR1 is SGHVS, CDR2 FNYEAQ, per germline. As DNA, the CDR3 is TGTGCCAGCAGCTTAGCCCCCCAAGGACAGATCTCTGGGGCCAACGTCCTGACTTTC. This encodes CASSLAPQGQISGANVLTF.

CDR3: CASSPGVQEKLFF. CDR3 bases: TGTGCCAGCAGCCCAGGGGTGCAAGAAAAACTGTTTTTT. The V and J genes are TRBV12-3 or TRBV12-4 and TRBJ1-4; D may be TRBD1 (6 bases). CDR3 size: 13 residues. V dropped 6 bases and J dropped 8 bases, with 13 bases sitting between them.

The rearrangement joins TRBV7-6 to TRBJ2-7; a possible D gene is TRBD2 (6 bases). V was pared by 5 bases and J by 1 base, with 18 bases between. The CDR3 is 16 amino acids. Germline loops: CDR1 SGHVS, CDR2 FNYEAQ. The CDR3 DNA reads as TGTGCCAGCAGCCCCCTTGCGGGGCCCACATCCTACGAGCAGTACTTC. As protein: CASSPLAGPTSYEQYF.

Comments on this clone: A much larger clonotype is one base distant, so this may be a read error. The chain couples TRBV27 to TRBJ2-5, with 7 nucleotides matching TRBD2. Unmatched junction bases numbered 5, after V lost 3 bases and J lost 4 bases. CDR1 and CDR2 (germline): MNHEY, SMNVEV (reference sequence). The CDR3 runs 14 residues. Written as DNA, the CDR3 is TGTGCCAGCAGTTTCCAGCGGGGAGGAGAGACCCAGTACTTC. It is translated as CASSFQRGGETQYF.

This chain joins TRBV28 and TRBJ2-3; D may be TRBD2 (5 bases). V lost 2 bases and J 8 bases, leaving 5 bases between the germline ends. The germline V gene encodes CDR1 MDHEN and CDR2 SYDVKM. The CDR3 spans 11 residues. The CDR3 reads CASSLEGTQYF. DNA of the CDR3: TGTGCCAGCAGTTTAGAGGGTACGCAGTATTTT.

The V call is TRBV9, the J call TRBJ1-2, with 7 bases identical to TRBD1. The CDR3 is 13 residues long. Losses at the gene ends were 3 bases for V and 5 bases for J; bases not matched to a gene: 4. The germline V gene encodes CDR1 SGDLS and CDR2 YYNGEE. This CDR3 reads CASSGRDRYGYTF. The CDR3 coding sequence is TGTGCCAGCAGCGGCCGGGACAGATATGGCTACACCTTC.

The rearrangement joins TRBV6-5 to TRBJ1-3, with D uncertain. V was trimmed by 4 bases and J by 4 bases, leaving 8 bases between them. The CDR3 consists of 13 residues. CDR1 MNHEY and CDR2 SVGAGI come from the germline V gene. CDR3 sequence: CASSSGEGNTIYF. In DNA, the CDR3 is TGTGCCAGCAGTTCTGGTGAGGGAAACACCATATATTTT.

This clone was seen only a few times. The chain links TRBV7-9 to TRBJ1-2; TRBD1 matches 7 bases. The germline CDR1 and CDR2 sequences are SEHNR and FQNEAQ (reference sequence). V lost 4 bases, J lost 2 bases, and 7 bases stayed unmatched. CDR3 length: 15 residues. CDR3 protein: CASSSYGTANYGYTF. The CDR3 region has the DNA TGTGCCAGCAGCTCATACGGGACAGCGAACTATGGCTACACCTTC.

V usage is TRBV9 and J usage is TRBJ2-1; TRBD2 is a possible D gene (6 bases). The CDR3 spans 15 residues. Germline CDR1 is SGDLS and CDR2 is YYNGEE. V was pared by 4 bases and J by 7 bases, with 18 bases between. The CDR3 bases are TGTGCCAGCAGCTCCATGGGGGGTAGGTGGAATGAGCAGTTCTTC. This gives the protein CASSSMGGRWNEQFF.

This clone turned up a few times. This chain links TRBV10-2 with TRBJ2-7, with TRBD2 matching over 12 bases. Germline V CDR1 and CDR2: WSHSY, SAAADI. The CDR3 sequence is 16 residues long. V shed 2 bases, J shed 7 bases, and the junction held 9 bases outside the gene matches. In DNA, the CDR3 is TGCGCCAGCAGTGAGCCACAGACTAGCGGGAGTTTGGAGCAGTACTTC. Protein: CASSEPQTSGSLEQYF.

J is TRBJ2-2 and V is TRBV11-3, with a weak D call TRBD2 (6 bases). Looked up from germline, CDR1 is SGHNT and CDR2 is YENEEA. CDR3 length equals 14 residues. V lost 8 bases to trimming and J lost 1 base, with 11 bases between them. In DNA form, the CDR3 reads TGTGCCAGCTTAGGGGAGGAGAACACCGGGGAGCTGTTTTTT. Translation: CASLGEENTGELFF. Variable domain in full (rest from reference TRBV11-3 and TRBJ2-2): EAGVVQSPRYKIIEKKQPVAFWCNPISGHNTLYWYLQNLGQGPELLIRYENEEAVDDSQLPKDRFSAERLKGVDSTLKIQPAELGDSAVYLCASLGEENTGELFFGEGSRLTVL.

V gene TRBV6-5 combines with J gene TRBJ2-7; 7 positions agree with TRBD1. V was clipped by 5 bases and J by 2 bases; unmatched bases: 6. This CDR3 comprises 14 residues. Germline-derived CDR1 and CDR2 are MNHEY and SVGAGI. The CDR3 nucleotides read TGTGCCAGCAGTCCGAGGGACAGCGCCTACGAGCAGTACTTC. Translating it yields CASSPRDSAYEQYF.

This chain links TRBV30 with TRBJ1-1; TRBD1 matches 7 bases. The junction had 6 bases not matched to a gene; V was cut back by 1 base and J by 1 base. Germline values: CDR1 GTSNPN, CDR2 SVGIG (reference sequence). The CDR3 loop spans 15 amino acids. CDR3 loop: CAWSGGTGENTEAFF. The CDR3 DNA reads TGTGCCTGGAGTGGGGGAACAGGGGAGAACACTGAAGCTTTCTTT.